Below are 10 T cell receptor beta chains sequenced from a single sample in a study of Graves' ophthalmopathy and Graves' hyperthyroidism (dated by TCRdb to between 2017 and 2018). The reads were generated on an Illumina HiSeq 2000. For repertoire sequencing, TCR beta CDR3 regions were amplified from RNA transcripts. The first round was an RT-PCR using HTBI primers with the Qiagen OneStep RT-PCR kit, and this first round was followed by a second-round multiplex PCR, then size selection and purification. Using fastp at Q25 and MiXCR, TCRdb reprocessed the public reads and kept productive beta chains. Identical CDR3 protein sequences are pooled into one entry, listed with their most common genes and DNA. The sample table lists some 410,000 distinct CDR3 sequences, around 20% of them with a count of one. The ten most abundant clones make up 2.5% to 3% of the sample. Material for sequencing was peripheral blood. The receptor source for this set is a woman aged 18-29 years with stable Graves' hyperthyroidism. Donor details come from another sample of the same person, matched by shared clones.

This clonotype was seen repeatedly, ten times or more. The V and J genes are TRBV19 and TRBJ2-5, with D perhaps being TRBD1 or TRBD2 (5 bases each). Per germline, CDR1 LNHDA and CDR2 SQIVND (reference sequence). The CDR3 runs 16 residues. Trimming stripped 6 bases from V and 5 bases from J, with 22 bases between. CDR3 loop: CASSPRDGYPRETQYF. CDR3 in DNA: TGTGCCAGTAGCCCCAGGGACGGATACCCCCGCGAGACCCAGTACTTC.

The sample holds a few counts of this clonotype. The rearrangement links TRBV20-1 to TRBJ1-4; D is unclear. Trimming shortened V by 1 base and J by 7 bases, and 13 bases separated the two germline ends. The length of the CDR3 is 14 residues. Germline V gene data show CDR1 as DFQATT and CDR2 as SNEGSKA (reference sequence). DNA of the CDR3: TGCAGTGCTAGAGTTCGTGGTTTAGGTGAAAAACTGTTTTTT. It codes for CSARVRGLGEKLFF.

This clonotype was detected many times. V and J are TRBV28 and TRBJ2-2, with D uncertain. The CDR3 has 14 amino acids. Germline-derived CDR1 and CDR2 are MDHEN and SYDVKM. V lost 6 bases and J 6 bases, leaving 14 bases between the germline ends. DNA for the CDR3: TGTGCCAGCAGGTCTCCTAATGGGGCCGGGGAGCTGTTTTTT. Translating it yields CASRSPNGAGELFF. Complete variable domain (other parts from reference TRBV28 and TRBJ2-2): DVKVTQSSRYLVKRTGEKVFLECVQDMDHENMFWYRQDPGLGLRLIYFSYDVKMKEKGDIPEGYSVSREKKERFSLILESASTNQTSMYLCASRSPNGAGELFFGEGSRLTVL.

This clonotype was picked up many times. This rearrangement joins TRBV5-5 to TRBJ1-1; no clear D. This CDR3 comprises 15 residues. Germline loops: CDR1 SGHKS, CDR2 YYEKEE (reference sequence). Trimming took off 4 bases at V and 0 bases at J, with 13 bases between the two ends. CDR3 nucleotides: TGTGCCAGCAGCCAGGAACCGGTCATGAACACTGAAGCTTTCTTT. This gives the protein CASSQEPVMNTEAFF.

This clonotype has ten or more counts. This rearrangement joins TRBV28 to TRBJ1-2, with unresolved D. The germline gives CDR1 MDHEN, CDR2 SYDVKM. The CDR3 runs 14 residues. Trimming pared 6 bases from V and 1 base from J, leaving 12 bases between. The CDR3 DNA reads TGTGCCAGCAGCCGACCCTGGAGTAACTATGGCTACACCTTC. Amino acids: CASSRPWSNYGYTF.

The rearrangement joins TRBV6-1 to TRBJ2-2; no clear D gene. Germline CDR1 MNHNS, CDR2 SASEGT. Trimming took off 4 bases at V and 6 bases at J, with 6 bases between the two ends. This CDR3 region has 12 residues. CDR3 protein: CASSARAGELFF. The CDR3 DNA reads as TGTGCCAGCAGTGCCCGGGCCGGGGAGCTGTTTTTT.

This clonotype appeared many times. The rearrangement uses TRBV7-2 and TRBJ2-5; 11 nucleotides match TRBD2. Trimming removed 1 base from V and 4 bases from J; junction bases left unmatched: 2. Germline-derived CDR1 and CDR2 are SGHTA and FQGNSA. The CDR3 length is 15 residues. The CDR3 protein is CASSLGSGRGETQYF. The CDR3, as DNA: TGTGCCAGCAGCTTAGGTAGCGGGAGGGGAGAGACCCAGTACTTC.

Ten or more counts support this clonotype. This chain uses TRBV20-1 with TRBJ2-7; 8 nucleotides agree with TRBD1. V shed 5 bases, J shed 3 bases, and the junction held 9 bases outside the gene matches. The CDR3 runs to 14 residues. Germline V gives CDR1 DFQATT, CDR2 SNEGSKA (reference sequence). As DNA, the CDR3 is TGCAGTGCTTCTACCGGGACAGGTGACTACGAGCAGTACTTC. Protein: CSASTGTGDYEQYF.

The table lists this clonotype with many counts. V is TRBV7-8 and J is TRBJ1-2; D gene ambiguous. The CDR3 length is 14 residues. V was clipped by 5 bases and J by 6 bases, with 16 bases between them. Germline V gives CDR1 SGHVS, CDR2 FQNEAQ. The CDR3 nucleotides are TGTGCCAGCAGCCCAATCCCCCAGGAGGATGGCTACACCTTC. Protein product: CASSPIPQEDGYTF. Looking up the rest from reference TRBV7-8 and TRBJ1-2 gives the full variable domain: GAGVSQSPRYKVAKRGQDVALRCDPISGHVSLFWYQQALGQGPEFLTYFQNEAQLDKSGLPSDRFFAERPEGSVSTLKIQRTQQEDSAVYLCASSPIPQEDGYTFGSGTRLTVV.

This chain links TRBV2 with TRBJ2-5, with a tentative D call TRBD1 (5 bases). The V and J ends lost 2 bases and 3 bases respectively, with 10 bases between them. The CDR3 spans 14 residues. Germline CDR1 is SNHLY and CDR2 is FYNNEI. In DNA form, the CDR3 reads TGTGCCAGCAGTGAACTACAGGCAGAAGAGACCCAGTACTTC. Protein: CASSELQAEETQYF.